These T cell receptor beta chains were read from a single sample in a study of T cells after posttransplantation cyclophosphamide. The assay was immunoSEQ multiplex PCR, and TCRdb's table has in-frame clones only and misses some. The profile covers some 47,000 clones, with around 84% appearing a single time and about 2.7% taken by the ten largest. The sample taken for sequencing was PBMCs. Source of these receptors: a man younger than 45 with a blood cancer, CMV-positive, and with a related stem cell donor. Both conserved end residues are part of each CDR3. The order of the fields is clone size, J gene, V gene, D gene, CDR3 DNA, CDR3 protein. A D gene is named only where the DNA matches it firmly. The size entry is marked missing in some rows and otherwise reads once, few, many or a size class.

>few|TRBJ2-7|TRBV2|-
TGTGCCAGCAGGGACATTACAGGGAATGGCGAGCAGTACTTC
CASRDITGNGEQYF
>few|TRBJ2-7|TRBV11-3|-
TGTGCCAGCAGCTTAGGCCCAGGGAAGTCCTACGAGCAGTACTTC
CASSLGPGKSYEQYF
>once|TRBJ1-1|TRBV30|-
TGTGCCTGGAGCGGGGGAGTGAACACTGAAGCTTTCTTT
CAWSGGVNTEAFF
>-|TRBJ2-5|TRBV5-6|TRBD1
TGTGCCAGCAGCTCGGCGGGACAGGGAATGGTGGAGACCCAGTACTTC
CASSSAGQGMVETQYF
>once|TRBJ2-7|TRBV18|TRBD1
TGTGCCAGCTCACCGGGACAGGGGGCGTACGAGCAGTACTTC
CASSPGQGAYEQYF
>-|TRBJ1-5|TRBV7-2|-
TGTGCCAGCAGCTCCGCGGCCACCACGGATCAGCCCCAGCATTTT
CASSSAATTDQPQHF
>-|TRBJ2-1|TRBV27|-
TGTGCCAGCAGTCAACAGGGCCGCAATGAGCAGTTCTTC
CASSQQGRNEQFF
>-|TRBJ1-1|TRBV7-9|TRBD1
TGTGCCAGCAGCTTAGGACAGGGGGCGGAAGCTTTCTTT
CASSLGQGAEAFF
>once|TRBJ2-1|TRBV19|-
TGTGCCAGTAGCTACCGGGAGAGAAACAATGAGCAGTTCTTC
CASSYRERNNEQFF
>-|TRBJ2-5|TRBV2|-
TGTGCCAGCAGTGAAGCTCCGGGTTGGGAGACCCAGTACTTC
CASSEAPGWETQYF
>-|TRBJ2-3|TRBV29-1|TRBD1
TGCAGCGTTCCGGGACAGGGAGCGACAGATACGCAGTATTTT
CSVPGQGATDTQYF
>-|TRBJ2-3|TRBV7-2|TRBD2
TGTGCCAGCAGCTTAGGCTTCGGGAGGGCCGGAACAGATACGCAGTATTTT
CASSLGFGRAGTDTQYF
>few|TRBJ2-3|TRBV28|TRBD2
TGTGCCAGCAGTTTGACTAGCGGGGGAGCAGATACGCAGTATTTT
CASSLTSGGADTQYF
>-|TRBJ2-7|TRBV25-1|-
TGTGCCAGCAGTGGACATCCCTACGAGCAGTACTTC
CASSGHPYEQYF
>-|TRBJ2-1|TRBV6-6|TRBD2
TGTGCCAGCAGGCCAGGGACTAGCGGGAGGGGGTATGAGCAGTTCTTC
CASRPGTSGRGYEQFF
>-|TRBJ2-5|TRBV7-3|TRBD1
TGTGCCAGCAGCTCATCCGGGACAGAGGGGGAGACCCAGTACTTC
CASSSSGTEGETQYF
>-|TRBJ1-1|TRBV19|TRBD1
TGTGCCAGTAAAGACAGGGTGAACACTGAAGCTTTCTTT
CASKDRVNTEAFF
>-|TRBJ2-2|TRBV21-1|-
TGTGCCAGCAGCAAAGAAGGGGCAGGGGTTATATTAAGGGGGCACACCGGGGAGCTGTTTTTT
CASSKEGAGVILRGHTGELFF
>-|TRBJ2-1|TRBV9|TRBD2
TGTGCCAGCAGCGTGTTTTCAGGACTAGCGGGAGGGCAGAATGAGCAGTTCTTC
CASSVFSGLAGGQNEQFF
>-|TRBJ2-7|TRBV6-6|-
TGTGCCAGCAGCAGCAGCGGAGGCCCGGTCGAGCAGTACTTC
CASSSSGGPVEQYF
>-|TRBJ2-1|TRBV5-1|TRBD2
TGCGCCAGCAGCTCCGGAAGCGGGGTCAATGAGCAGTTCTTC
CASSSGSGVNEQFF